Here is one T cell receptor beta chain with its context. Its target is unknown. The donors gave bone marrow, and they were healthy. The sample comes from a study of cytomegalovirus exposure and HLA in healthy donors. General study findings and limits: In most subjects, TCR beta sequences reportedly gave accurate predictions of HLA-A and HLA-B alleles. Further analysis was carried out later, and it showed several of the most significant clusters appearing linked to common viral pathogens. In a later analysis, TCR beta V- and J-gene trimming was associated with a missense DCLRE1C variant.

In the PCR, 60 Vbeta and 13 Jbeta primers were used. The repertoire was sequenced with immunoSEQ multiplex PCR; TCRdb's copy has only in-frame clones and lacks some. Reported are approximately 70,000 clones; the ten largest clones contain about 5%. Germline V CDR1 and CDR2: SGHNT, YYREEE (reference sequence). The length of the CDR3 is 15 residues. Trimming pared 4 bases from V and 5 bases from J, leaving 16 bases between. This TCR derives from a woman in her thirties or forties in good health and CMV-seropositive. The rearrangement links TRBV5-4 to TRBJ2-1, with D uncertain. Specimen: PBMCs. The CDR3 region is CASSLRVERDNEQFF. The CDR3 coding sequence is TGTGCCAGCAGCCTCCGGGTGGAGCGAGACAATGAGCAGTTCTTC.